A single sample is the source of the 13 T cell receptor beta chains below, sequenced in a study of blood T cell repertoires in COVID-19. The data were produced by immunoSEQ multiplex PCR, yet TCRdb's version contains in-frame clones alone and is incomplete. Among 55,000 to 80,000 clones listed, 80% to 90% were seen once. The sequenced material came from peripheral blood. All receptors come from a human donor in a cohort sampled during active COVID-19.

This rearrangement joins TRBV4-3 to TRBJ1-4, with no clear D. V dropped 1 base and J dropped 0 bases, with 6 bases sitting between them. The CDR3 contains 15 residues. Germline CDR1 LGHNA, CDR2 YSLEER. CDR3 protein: CASSQVAATNEKLFF. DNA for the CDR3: TGCGCCAGCAGCCAAGTGGCAGCAACTAATGAAAAACTGTTTTTT.

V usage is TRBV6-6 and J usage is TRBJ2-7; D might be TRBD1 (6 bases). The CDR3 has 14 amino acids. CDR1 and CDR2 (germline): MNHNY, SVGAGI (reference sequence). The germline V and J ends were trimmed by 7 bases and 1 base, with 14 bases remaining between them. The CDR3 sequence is CASIEGVGSYEQYF. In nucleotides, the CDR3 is TGTGCCAGCATCGAGGGGGTAGGATCCTACGAGCAGTACTTC.

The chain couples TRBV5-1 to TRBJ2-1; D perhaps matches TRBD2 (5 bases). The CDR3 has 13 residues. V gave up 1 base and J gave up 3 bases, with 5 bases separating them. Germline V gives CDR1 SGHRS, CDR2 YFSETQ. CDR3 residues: CASSLTSYNEQFF. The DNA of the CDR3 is TGCGCCAGCAGCTTGACTAGCTACAATGAGCAGTTCTTC.

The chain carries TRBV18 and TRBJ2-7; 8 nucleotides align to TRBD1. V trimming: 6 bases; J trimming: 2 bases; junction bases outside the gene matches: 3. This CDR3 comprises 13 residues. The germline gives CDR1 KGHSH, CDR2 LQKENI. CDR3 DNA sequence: TGTGCCAGCTCTCAGGACAGGGCCTACGAGCAGTACTTC. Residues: CASSQDRAYEQYF.

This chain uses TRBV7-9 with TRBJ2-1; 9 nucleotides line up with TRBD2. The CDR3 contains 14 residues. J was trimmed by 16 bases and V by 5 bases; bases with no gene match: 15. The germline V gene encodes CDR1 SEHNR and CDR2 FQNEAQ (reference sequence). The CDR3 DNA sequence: TGTGCCAGCAGCCCGGAAGGCGCGGGAGGGCCAAACTTCTTC. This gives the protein CASSPEGAGGPNFF.

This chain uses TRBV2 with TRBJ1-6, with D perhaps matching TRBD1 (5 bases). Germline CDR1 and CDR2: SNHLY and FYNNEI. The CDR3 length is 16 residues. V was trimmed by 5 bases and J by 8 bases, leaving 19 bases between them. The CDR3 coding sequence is TGTGCCAGCAGTTGGGGGGAGGCCAAGGGAGATTCACCCCTCCACTTT. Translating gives CASSWGEAKGDSPLHF.

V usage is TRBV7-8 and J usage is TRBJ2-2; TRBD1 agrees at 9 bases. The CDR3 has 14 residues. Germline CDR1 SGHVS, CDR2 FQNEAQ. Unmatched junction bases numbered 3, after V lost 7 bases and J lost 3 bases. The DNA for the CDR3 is TGTGCCAGCACCCGGGACAGGGACACCGGGGAGCTGTTTTTT. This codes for CASTRDRDTGELFF.

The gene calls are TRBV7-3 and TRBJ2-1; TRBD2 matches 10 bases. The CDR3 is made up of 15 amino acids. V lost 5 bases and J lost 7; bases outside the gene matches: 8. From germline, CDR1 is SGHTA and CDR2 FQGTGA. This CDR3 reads CASSQSSGRVNEQFF. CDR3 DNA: TGTGCCAGCAGCCAATCTAGCGGGAGAGTGAATGAGCAGTTCTTC.

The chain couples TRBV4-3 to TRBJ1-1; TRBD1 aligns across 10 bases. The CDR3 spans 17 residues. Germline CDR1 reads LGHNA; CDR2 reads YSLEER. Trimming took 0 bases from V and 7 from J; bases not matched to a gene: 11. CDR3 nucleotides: TGCGCCAGCAGCCAAGATCCTTGGGGACAGGGGAAAATTGAAGCTTTCTTT. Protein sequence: CASSQDPWGQGKIEAFF.

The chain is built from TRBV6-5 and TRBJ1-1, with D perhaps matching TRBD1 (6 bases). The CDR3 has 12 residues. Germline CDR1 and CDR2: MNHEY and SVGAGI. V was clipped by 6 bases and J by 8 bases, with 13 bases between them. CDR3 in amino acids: CASSLRGTEAFF. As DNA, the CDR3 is TGTGCCAGCAGCCTCAGGGGTACGGAAGCTTTCTTT.

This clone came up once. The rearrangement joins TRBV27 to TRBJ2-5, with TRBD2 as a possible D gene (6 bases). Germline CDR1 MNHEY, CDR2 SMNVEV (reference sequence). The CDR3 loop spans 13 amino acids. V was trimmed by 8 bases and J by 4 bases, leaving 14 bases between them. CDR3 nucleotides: TGTGCCAGCGCCAGGGCTAGCGTAGAGACCCAGTACTTC. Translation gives CASARASVETQYF.

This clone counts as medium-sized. Here the CDR3 reads CASSYDTSGEAFF. The CDR3 DNA reads as TGTGCCAGCAGTTACGATACTTCGGGAGAAGCTTTCTTT. The genes are TRBV6-5 and TRBJ1-1, with D hard to call. The ends were cut back, 2 bases at V and 8 bases at J, with 12 bases in the middle. Germline CDR1 and CDR2: MNHEY and SVGAGI. There are 13 residues in the CDR3.

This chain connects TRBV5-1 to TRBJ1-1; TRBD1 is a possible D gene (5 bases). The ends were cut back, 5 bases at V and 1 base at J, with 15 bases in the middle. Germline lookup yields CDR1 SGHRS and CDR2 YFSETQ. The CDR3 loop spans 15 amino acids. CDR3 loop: CASRVDSGGNTEAFF. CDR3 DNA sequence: TGCGCCAGCAGAGTGGATAGCGGGGGGAACACTGAAGCTTTCTTT. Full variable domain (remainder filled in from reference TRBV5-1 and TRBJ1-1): KAGVTQTPRYLIKTRGQQVTLSCSPISGHRSVSWYQQTPGQGLQFLFEYFSETQRNKGNFPGRFSGRQFSNSRSEMNVSTLELGDSALYLCASRVDSGGNTEAFFGQGTRLTVV.